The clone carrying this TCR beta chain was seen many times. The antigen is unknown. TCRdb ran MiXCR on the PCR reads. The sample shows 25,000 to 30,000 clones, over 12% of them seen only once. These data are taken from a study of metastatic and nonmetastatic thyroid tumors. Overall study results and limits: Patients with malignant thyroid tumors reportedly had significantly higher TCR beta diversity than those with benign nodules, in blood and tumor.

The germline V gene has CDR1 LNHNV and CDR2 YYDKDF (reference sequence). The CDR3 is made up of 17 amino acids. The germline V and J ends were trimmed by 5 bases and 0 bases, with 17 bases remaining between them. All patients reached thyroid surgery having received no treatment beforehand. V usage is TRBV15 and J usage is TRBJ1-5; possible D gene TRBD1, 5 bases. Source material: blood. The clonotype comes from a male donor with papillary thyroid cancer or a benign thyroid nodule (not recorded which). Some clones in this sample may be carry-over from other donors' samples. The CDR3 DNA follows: TGTGCCACCAGCGCCGGGACCGTGACATATAGCAATCAGCCCCAGCATTTT. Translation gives CATSAGTVTYSNQPQHF.